The rows below give T cell receptor beta chains drawn from one sample of a study of T cell repertoires in cytomegalovirus infection. TCRdb reprocessed the reads via MiXCR and lists one record per CDR3 protein. This table holds around 430,000 distinct CDR3 sequences, roughly 43% found once. Antigen specificity for these receptors is unknown. The starting material was cultured PBMCs, obtained from culture after CMV antigen stimulation. These receptors originate from a human donor in good health (CMV status not recorded). Some clones in this sample may be carry-over from other donors' samples. The CDR3 runs from the conserved cysteine through the conserved F or W. The order of the fields is CDR3 length, clone size, V gene, CDR3 protein. A row's size may be missing; if present it is once, few, many or a size class.

>17|NA|TRBV6-1
CASSYGAGGNYNSPLHF
>17|few|TRBV11-2
CASSLGRLAVSTDTQYF
>15|NA|TRBV11-2
CASSQLAGGDNEQFF
>15|NA|TRBV7-2
CASSLGSGVGETQYF
>15|few|TRBV7-2
CASNSGGWFTGELFF
>16|few|TRBV4-2
CASSQVLAGGYNEQFF
>14|NA|TRBV12-5
CASGLLTGNTEAFF
>11|NA|TRBV20-1
CSFDRDHEQFF
>18|NA|TRBV20-1
CSASGDLLAGGAKNIQYF
>14|few|TRBV7-9
CASSPAPGQETQYF
>15|NA|TRBV9
CASSGSGKSTDTQYF
>12|NA|TRBV7-4
CASSIRGDGYTF
>18|NA|TRBV12-3/TRBV12-4
CASRQPRCGIRSYNEQFF
>17|NA|TRBV6-1
CASSVPARGAPGYGYTF
>13|once|TRBV12-3/TRBV12-4
CASSFLRESPLHF
>14|NA|TRBV11-2
CASSYQLIAGELFF